The next 21 T cell receptor beta chains were all read from a single sample in a study of response to subunit inactivated influenza vaccine. MiXCR was run by TCRdb on the RT-PCR reads, yielding one entry per CDR3 protein. The sample lists 610,000 or so distinct CDR3 sequences, about 15% occurring once. The input for sequencing was PBMCs from blood, taken 12 days after vaccination. All receptors derive from a man in his fifties who received an inactivated influenza vaccine.

This clonotype was seen more than once but under ten times. V usage is TRBV5-1 and J usage is TRBJ1-1; TRBD1 aligns across 7 bases. CDR1 is SGHRS, CDR2 YFSETQ, per germline. V gave up 4 bases and J gave up 5 bases; unmatched junction bases: 8. The CDR3 runs 14 residues. CDR3 loop: CASSLTGFRTEAFF. The CDR3 bases are TGCGCCAGCAGCCTGACAGGGTTTAGGACTGAAGCTTTCTTT.

The chain couples TRBV20-1 to TRBJ1-6; perhaps TRBD1 as D (5 bases). The germline gives CDR1 DFQATT, CDR2 SNEGSKA (reference sequence). V lost 0 bases and J 14 bases, leaving 14 bases between the germline ends. This CDR3 comprises 13 residues. CDR3 nucleotides: TGCAGTGCTAGAGATTCGGGGGGGATGGCCCTCCACTTT. Protein sequence: CSARDSGGMALHF.

The sample holds a few counts of this clonotype. CDR3 protein: CASSFPGLAGADTQYF. DNA of the CDR3: TGTGCCAGCAGCTTCCCAGGACTAGCGGGAGCAGATACGCAGTATTTT. The chain has TRBV7-9 and TRBJ2-3, with TRBD2 identical over 13 bases. This CDR3 is built from 16 residues. CDR1 and CDR2 (germline): SEHNR, FQNEAQ (reference sequence). V gave up 3 bases and J gave up 4 bases; unmatched junction bases: 4.

This sequence joins TRBV5-1 and TRBJ1-4; D remains unclear. The CDR3 totals 13 residues. Germline assignment: CDR1 SGHRS and CDR2 YFSETQ. The V end lost 4 bases, the J end lost 1 base, and 5 bases lay between the germline ends. The CDR3 nucleotides are TGCGCCAGCAGCCTTGTAACTAATGAAAAACTGTTTTTT. Encoded protein: CASSLVTNEKLFF.

This clonotype was counted only a few times. V usage is TRBV5-1 and J usage is TRBJ1-1; D ambiguous. The V gene lost 1 base and the J gene lost 11 bases, with 15 bases spanning the gap. Germline CDR1 SGHRS, CDR2 YFSETQ. This CDR3 has 13 residues. CDR3 sequence (DNA): TGCGCCAGCAGCTTGTCTGACCAGGTGTTGGCTTTCTTT. Its translation is CASSLSDQVLAFF.

Only a few counts were recorded for this clonotype. The rearrangement links TRBV20-1 to TRBJ2-5, with D maybe TRBD2 (6 bases). The CDR3 extends over 16 amino acids. The V and J ends lost 3 bases and 5 bases respectively, with 22 bases between them. From germline, CDR1 is DFQATT and CDR2 SNEGSKA (reference sequence). The CDR3 loop is CSASPALALSAETQYF. The CDR3, as DNA: TGCAGTGCTAGCCCGGCGCTAGCGCTCAGTGCTGAGACCCAGTACTTC.

CDR3 amino acids: CASSPLPTSGSTDTQYF. The CDR3 nucleotides read TGCGCCAGCAGCCCGCTCCCGACTAGCGGGAGTACAGATACGCAGTATTTT. This chain links TRBV5-1 with TRBJ2-3; 12 bases line up with TRBD2. Germline CDR1 and CDR2: SGHRS and YFSETQ. There are 17 residues in the CDR3. With V trimmed by 4 bases and J by 3 bases, 9 bases remained unmatched.

Concerning this clonotype: Germline and junction disagree at one end, which may indicate a read error. The chain has TRBV7-2 and TRBJ2-2, with a weak D call TRBD2 (5 bases). The CDR3 totals 14 residues. CDR1 is SGHTA, CDR2 FQGNSA, per germline. The CDR3 loop reads CASTLRVAAGELLF. CDR3 DNA: TGTGCCAGCACCCTAAGGGTTGCGGCCGGGGAGCTGCTTTTT.

This clonotype was picked up a small number of times. The V and J genes are TRBV20-1 and TRBJ2-1; 13 bases fit TRBD2. J gave up 9 bases and V 6 bases, and 8 bases lay outside the gene matches. In germline, CDR1 is DFQATT, CDR2 SNEGSKA (reference sequence). This CDR3 has 14 residues. The CDR3 is CSALGLAGVSEQFF. The CDR3 DNA follows: TGCAGTGCCCTCGGACTAGCGGGAGTAAGTGAGCAGTTCTTC.

Only a few counts were recorded for this clonotype. This chain joins TRBV29-1 and TRBJ2-1; TRBD2 matches at 10 bases. CDR1 is SQVTM, CDR2 ANQGSEA, per germline. CDR3 size: 15 residues. J lost 6 bases, V lost 1 base, and 6 bases had no gene match. CDR3 coding DNA: TGCAGCGTTGAAGTTATTGGGACTAGCGCCAATGAGCAGTTCTTC. Translating gives CSVEVIGTSANEQFF.

The rearrangement links TRBV28 to TRBJ2-7, with 11 bases aligning to TRBD2. CDR3 length equals 17 residues. V trimming: 5 bases; J trimming: 3 bases; junction bases outside the gene matches: 12. The germline CDR1 and CDR2 sequences are MDHEN and SYDVKM. In DNA form, the CDR3 reads TGTGCCAGCAGTCCCGACAGACTAGCGGGATCTCTCTACGAGCAGTACTTC. Protein: CASSPDRLAGSLYEQYF.

V and J are TRBV21-1 and TRBJ2-2; TRBD2, the D gene given by the table, was not confirmed from the DNA. TRBV21-1 is a pseudogene locus. The CDR3 is 18 residues long. Here the CDR3 reads CASGHKTSGRAGTGELFF. The CDR3 nucleotides are TGTGCCAGCGGACATAAGACTAGCGGGAGGGCCGGCACCGGGGAGCTGTTTTTT.

The V and J genes are TRBV20-1 and TRBJ2-3; D unresolved. CDR3 length: 13 amino acids. CDR1 is DFQATT, CDR2 SNEGSKA, per germline (reference sequence). Trimming pared 5 bases from V and 2 bases from J, leaving 11 bases between. The DNA for the CDR3 is TGCAGTGCTCAGGACGGAGTCACAGATACGCAGTATTTT. This codes for CSAQDGVTDTQYF.

This clonotype was recorded at least ten times. The V and J genes are TRBV7-8 and TRBJ2-6; 7 bases match TRBD2. From germline, CDR1 is SGHVS and CDR2 FQNEAQ. This CDR3 has 17 residues. The trim removed 1 base at V and 2 bases at J, leaving 5 bases unmatched. CDR3 protein: CASSLVGGVAGANVLTF. CDR3 DNA: TGTGCCAGCAGCTTAGTGGGGGGGGTCGCTGGGGCCAACGTCCTGACTTTC.

The chain combines TRBV7-8 with TRBJ2-7; D is uncertain. Trimming cost V 1 base and J 2 bases, with 9 bases left between them. Germline CDR1 is SGHVS and CDR2 is FQNEAQ. This CDR3 contains 14 residues. CDR3 nucleotide sequence: TGTGCCAGCAGCTTAGAACCAACCCCCTACGAGCAGTACTTC. This sequence encodes CASSLEPTPYEQYF.

This chain links TRBV15 with TRBJ2-7, with D possibly TRBD1 on 5 matching bases. Germline V CDR1 and CDR2: LNHNV, YYDKDF (reference sequence). V lost 0 bases to trimming and J lost 1 base, with 16 bases between them. The CDR3 runs to 17 residues. CDR3 bases: TGTGCCACCAGCAGAGATGGTAGGGGAACAGCTTCCTACGAGCAGTACTTC. It codes for CATSRDGRGTASYEQYF.

The chain is built from TRBV20-1 and TRBJ2-1; a possible D gene is TRBD2 (5 bases). Trimming cost V 5 bases and J 4 bases, with 12 bases left between them. Germline assignment: CDR1 DFQATT and CDR2 SNEGSKA (reference sequence). The CDR3 runs 13 residues. CDR3 bases: TGCAGTGCTCCTAGGGCGGGTTACAATGAGCAGTTCTTC. Translated, it gives CSAPRAGYNEQFF.

CDR3 region: CSATSGRAAYNEQFF. The DNA of the CDR3 is TGCAGTGCTACTAGCGGGAGGGCCGCCTACAATGAGCAGTTCTTC. The chain uses TRBV20-1 and TRBJ2-1; TRBD2 matches at 12 bases. The CDR3 has 15 residues. Looked up from germline, CDR1 is DFQATT and CDR2 is SNEGSKA (reference sequence). V lost 4 bases and J lost 2; bases outside the gene matches: 3.

This clonotype was seen more than once but under ten times. The rearrangement links TRBV20-1 to TRBJ2-3; TRBD2 aligns across 10 bases. This CDR3 contains 15 residues. Germline V gene sequence: CDR1 DFQATT, CDR2 SNEGSKA (reference sequence). V was clipped by 6 bases and J by 6 bases; unmatched bases: 12. CDR3 in DNA: TGCAGTGCCTCCCAGGGTAGCGGGGGGCGTGATACGCAGTATTTT. It encodes CSASQGSGGRDTQYF.

This clonotype has at least ten counts. The chain carries TRBV25-1 and TRBJ2-3, with D tentatively TRBD2 (5 bases). Per the germline V gene, CDR1 is MGHDK and CDR2 is SYGVNS. The CDR3 length is 15 residues. Trimming removed 6 bases at V and 1 base at J, with 14 bases between. The chain's CDR3 is CASSPSRLRTDTQYF. CDR3 in DNA: TGTGCCAGCAGCCCTAGCCGACTCCGCACAGATACGCAGTATTTT. The full variable domain, its missing parts supplied by reference TRBV25-1 and TRBJ2-3, is EADIYQTPRYLVIGTGKKITLECSQTMGHDKMYWYQQDPGMELHLIHYSYGVNSTEKGDLSSESTVSRIRTEHFPLTLESARPSHTSQYLCASSPSRLRTDTQYFGPGTRLTVL.

A few counts support this clonotype. This chain uses TRBV20-1 with TRBJ1-5; D is unclear. V lost 6 bases to trimming and J lost 4 bases, with 13 bases between them. From germline, CDR1 is DFQATT and CDR2 SNEGSKA (reference sequence). The CDR3 is 13 residues long. CDR3 nucleotides: TGCAGTGCCATACAACAGTTGAATCAGCCCCAGCATTTT. Translated, it gives CSAIQQLNQPQHF.